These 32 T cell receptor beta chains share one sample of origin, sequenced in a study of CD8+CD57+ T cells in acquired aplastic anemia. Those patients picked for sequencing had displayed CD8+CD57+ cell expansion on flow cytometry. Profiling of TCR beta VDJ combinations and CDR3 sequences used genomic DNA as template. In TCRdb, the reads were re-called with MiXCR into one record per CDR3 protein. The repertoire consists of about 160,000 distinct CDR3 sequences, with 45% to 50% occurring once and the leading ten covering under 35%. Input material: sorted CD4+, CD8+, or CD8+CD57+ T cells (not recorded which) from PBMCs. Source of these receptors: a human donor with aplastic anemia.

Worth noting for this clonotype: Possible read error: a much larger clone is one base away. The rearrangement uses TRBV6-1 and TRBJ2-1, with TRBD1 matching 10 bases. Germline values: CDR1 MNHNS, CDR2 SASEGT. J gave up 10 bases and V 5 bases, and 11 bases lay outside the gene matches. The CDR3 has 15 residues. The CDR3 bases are TGTGCCAGCAGTAATGGACAGGGGGTATCCTACGAGCAGTTCTTC. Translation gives CASSNGQGVSYEQFF.

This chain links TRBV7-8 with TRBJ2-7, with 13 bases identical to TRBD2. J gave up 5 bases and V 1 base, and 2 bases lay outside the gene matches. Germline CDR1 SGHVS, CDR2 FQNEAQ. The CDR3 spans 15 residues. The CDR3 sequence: CASSLGTSGSNEQYF. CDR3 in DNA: TGTGCCAGCAGCTTAGGGACTAGCGGGAGCAACGAGCAGTACTTC.

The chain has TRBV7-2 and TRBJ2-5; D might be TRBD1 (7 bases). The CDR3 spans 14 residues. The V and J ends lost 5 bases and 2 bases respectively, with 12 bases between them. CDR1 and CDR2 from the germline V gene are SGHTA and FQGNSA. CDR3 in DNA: TGTGCCAGCAGCCAGGGGGGATTACAAGAGACCCAGTACTTC. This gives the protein CASSQGGLQETQYF. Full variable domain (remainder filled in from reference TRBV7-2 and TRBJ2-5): GAGVSQSPSNKVTEKGKDVELRCDPISGHTALYWYRQSLGQGLEFLIYFQGNSAPDKSGLPSDRFSAERTGGSVSTLTIQRTQQEDSAVYLCASSQGGLQETQYFGPGTRLLVL.

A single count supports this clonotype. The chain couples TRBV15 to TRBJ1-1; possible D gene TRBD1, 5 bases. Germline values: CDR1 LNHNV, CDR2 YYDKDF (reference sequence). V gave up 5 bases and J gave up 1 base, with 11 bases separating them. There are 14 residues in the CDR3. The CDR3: CATSWGRTNTEAFF. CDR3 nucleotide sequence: TGTGCCACCAGCTGGGGACGGACGAACACTGAAGCTTTCTTT.

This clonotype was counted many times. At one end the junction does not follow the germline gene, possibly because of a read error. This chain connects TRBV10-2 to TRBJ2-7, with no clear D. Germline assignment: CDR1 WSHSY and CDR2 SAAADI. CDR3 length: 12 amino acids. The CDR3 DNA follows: TGCGCCAGCAGCGAGTTCCCCTACGAGCAGTACTTC. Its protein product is CASSEFPYEQYF.

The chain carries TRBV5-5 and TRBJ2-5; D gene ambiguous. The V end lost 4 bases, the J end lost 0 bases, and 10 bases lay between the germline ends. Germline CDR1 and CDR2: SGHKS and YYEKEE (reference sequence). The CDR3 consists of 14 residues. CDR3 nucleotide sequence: TGTGCCAGCAGCCCCTGGCGGTACCAAGAGACCCAGTACTTC. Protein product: CASSPWRYQETQYF.

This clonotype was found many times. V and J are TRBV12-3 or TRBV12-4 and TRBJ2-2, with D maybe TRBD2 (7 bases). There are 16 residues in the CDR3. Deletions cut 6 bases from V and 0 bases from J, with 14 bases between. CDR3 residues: CASRGGAVANTGELFF. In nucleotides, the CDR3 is TGTGCCAGCAGGGGGGGGGCGGTCGCGAACACCGGGGAGCTGTTTTTT.

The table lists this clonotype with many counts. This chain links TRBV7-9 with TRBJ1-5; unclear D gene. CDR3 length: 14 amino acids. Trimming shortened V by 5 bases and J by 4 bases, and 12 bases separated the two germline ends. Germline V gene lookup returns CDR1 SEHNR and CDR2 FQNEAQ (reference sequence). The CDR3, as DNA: TGTGCCAGCAGCGTAGATAGGTTTAATCAGCCCCAGCATTTT. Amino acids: CASSVDRFNQPQHF.

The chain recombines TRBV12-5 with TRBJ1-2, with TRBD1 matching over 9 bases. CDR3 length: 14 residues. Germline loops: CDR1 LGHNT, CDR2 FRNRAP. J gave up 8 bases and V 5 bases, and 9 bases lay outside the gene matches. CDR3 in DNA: TGTGCTAGTGGTCCCGAGGACAGGGGACGAGGCTACACCTTC. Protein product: CASGPEDRGRGYTF.

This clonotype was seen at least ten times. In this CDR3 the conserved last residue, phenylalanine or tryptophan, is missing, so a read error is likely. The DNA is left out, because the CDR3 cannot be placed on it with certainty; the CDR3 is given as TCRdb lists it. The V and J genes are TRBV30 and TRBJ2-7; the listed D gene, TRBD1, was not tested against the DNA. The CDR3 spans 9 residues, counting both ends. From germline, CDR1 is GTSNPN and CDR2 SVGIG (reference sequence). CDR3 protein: CAWSVDLSG.

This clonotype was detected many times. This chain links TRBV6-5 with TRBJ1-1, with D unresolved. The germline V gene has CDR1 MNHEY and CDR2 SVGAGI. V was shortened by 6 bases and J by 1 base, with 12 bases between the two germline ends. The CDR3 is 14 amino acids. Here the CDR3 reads CASSYSTPNTEAFF. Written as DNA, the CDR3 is TGTGCCAGCAGCTACAGCACCCCGAACACTGAAGCTTTCTTT.

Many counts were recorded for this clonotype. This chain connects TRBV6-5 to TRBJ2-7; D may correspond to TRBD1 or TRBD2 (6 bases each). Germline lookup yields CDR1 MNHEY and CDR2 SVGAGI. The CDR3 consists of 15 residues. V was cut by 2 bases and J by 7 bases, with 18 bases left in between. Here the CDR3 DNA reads TGTGCCAGCAGTTACGGGGGGCGCGGCTTTGGGGAGCAGTACTTC. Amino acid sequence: CASSYGGRGFGEQYF.

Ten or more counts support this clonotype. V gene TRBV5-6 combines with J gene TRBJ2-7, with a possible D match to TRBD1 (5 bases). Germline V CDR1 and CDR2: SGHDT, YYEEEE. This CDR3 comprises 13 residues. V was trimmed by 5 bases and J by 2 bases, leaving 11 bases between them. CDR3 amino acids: CASRYQGTYEQYF. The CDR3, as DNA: TGTGCCAGCAGATACCAGGGTACCTACGAGCAGTACTTC.

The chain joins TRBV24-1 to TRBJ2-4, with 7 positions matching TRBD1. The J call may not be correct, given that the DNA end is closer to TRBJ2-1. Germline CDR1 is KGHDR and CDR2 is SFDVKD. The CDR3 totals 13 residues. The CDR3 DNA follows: TGTGCCACCAGTGAATTGACAGGGTCTGAGCAGTTCTTC. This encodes CATSELTGSEQFF.

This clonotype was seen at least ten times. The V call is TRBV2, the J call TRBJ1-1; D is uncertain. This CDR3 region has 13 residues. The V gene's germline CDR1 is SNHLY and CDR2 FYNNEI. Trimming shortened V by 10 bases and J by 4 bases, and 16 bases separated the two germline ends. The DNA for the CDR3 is TGTGCCATTCTATTCGGAGTTCCCACTGAAGCTTTCTTT. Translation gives CAILFGVPTEAFF.

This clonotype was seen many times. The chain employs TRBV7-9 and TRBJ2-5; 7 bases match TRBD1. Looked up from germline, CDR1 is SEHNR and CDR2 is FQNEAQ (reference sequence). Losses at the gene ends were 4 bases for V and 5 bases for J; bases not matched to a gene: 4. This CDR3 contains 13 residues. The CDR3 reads CASSSTGLETQYF. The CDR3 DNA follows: TGTGCCAGCAGCTCGACAGGGTTGGAGACCCAGTACTTC. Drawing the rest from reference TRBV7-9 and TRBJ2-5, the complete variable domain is DTGVSQNPRHKITKRGQNVTFRCDPISEHNRLYWYRQTLGQGPEFLTYFQNEAQLEKSRLLSDRFSAERPKGSFSTLEIQRTEQGDSAMYLCASSSTGLETQYFGPGTRLLVL.

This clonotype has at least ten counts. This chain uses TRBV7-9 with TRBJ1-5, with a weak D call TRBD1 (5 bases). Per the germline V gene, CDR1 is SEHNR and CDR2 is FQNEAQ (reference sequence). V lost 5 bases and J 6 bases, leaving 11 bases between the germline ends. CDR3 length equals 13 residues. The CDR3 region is CASSPPGGQPQHF. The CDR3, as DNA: TGTGCCAGCAGCCCACCCGGGGGTCAGCCCCAGCATTTT.

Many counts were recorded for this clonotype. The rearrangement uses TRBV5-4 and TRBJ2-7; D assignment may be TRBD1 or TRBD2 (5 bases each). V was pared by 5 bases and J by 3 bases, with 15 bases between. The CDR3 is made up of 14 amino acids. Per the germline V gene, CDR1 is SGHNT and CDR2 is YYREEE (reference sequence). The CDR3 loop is CASSIEGPVYEQYF. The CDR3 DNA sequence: TGTGCCAGCAGTATCGAGGGACCCGTCTACGAGCAGTACTTC.

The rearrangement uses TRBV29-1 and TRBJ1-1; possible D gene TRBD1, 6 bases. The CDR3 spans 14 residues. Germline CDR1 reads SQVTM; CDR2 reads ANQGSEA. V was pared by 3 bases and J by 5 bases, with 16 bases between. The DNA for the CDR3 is TGCAGCGTTGACGGGGGGCGGGGAGAAACTGAAGCTTTCTTT. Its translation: CSVDGGRGETEAFF.

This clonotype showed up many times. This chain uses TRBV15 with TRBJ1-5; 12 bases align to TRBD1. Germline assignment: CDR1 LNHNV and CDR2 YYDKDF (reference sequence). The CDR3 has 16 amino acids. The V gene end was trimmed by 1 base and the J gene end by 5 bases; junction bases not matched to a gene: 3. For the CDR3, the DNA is TGTGCCACCAGCAGAGGGGACAGGGGGCCGGATCAGCCCCAGCATTTT. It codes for CATSRGDRGPDQPQHF. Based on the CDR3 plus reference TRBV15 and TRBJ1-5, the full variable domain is DAMVIQNPRYQVTQFGKPVTLSCSQTLNHNVMYWYQQKSSQAPKLLFHYYDKDFNNEADTPDNFQSRRPNTSFCFLDIRSPGLGDTAMYLCATSRGDRGPDQPQHFGDGTRLSIL.

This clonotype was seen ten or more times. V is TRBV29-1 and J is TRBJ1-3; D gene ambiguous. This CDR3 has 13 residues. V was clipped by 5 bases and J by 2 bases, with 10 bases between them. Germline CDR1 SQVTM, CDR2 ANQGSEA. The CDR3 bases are TGCAGCGTTCGAGAGGAGACTGGAAACACCATATATTTT. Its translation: CSVREETGNTIYF.

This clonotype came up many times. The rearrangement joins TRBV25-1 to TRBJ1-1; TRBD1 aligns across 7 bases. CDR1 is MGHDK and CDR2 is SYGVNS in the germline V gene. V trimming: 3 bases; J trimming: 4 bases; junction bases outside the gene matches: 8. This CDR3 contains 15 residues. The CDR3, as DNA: TGTGCCAGCAGTGAGGGACAGCCAGTCGTCACTGAAGCTTTCTTT. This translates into CASSEGQPVVTEAFF.

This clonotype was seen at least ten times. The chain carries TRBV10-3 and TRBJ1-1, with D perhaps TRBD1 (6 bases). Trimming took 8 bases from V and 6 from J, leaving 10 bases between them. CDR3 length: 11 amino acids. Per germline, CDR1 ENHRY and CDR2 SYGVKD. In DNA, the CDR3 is TGTGCCATCGGGGGGGCGTCTGAAGCTTTCTTT. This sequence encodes CAIGGASEAFF.

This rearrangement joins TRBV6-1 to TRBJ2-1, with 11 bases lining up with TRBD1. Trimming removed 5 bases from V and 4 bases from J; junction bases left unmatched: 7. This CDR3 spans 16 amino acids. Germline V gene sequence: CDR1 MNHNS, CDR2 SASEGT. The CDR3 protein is CASSKAGTGGYNEQFF. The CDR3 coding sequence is TGTGCCAGCAGTAAGGCTGGGACAGGGGGATACAATGAGCAGTTCTTC.

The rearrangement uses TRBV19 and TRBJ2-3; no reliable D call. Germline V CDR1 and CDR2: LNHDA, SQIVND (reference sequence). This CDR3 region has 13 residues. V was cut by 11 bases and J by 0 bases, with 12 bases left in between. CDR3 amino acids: CARPYSSTDTQYF. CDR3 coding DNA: TGTGCCCGGCCATACAGTAGCACAGATACGCAGTATTTT. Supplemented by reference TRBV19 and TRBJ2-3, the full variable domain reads DGGITQSPKYLFRKEGQNVTLSCEQNLNHDAMYWYRQDPGQGLRLIYYSQIVNDFQKGDIAEGYSVSREKKESFPLTVTSAQKNPTAFYLCARPYSSTDTQYFGPGTRLTVL.

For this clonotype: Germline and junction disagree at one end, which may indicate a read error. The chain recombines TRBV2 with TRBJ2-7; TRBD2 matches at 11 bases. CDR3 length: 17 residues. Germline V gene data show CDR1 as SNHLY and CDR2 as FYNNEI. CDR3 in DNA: TGTGCCAGCGGTGATCCAACGGGAGGGACTAGCGGTAGCGAGCAGTACTTC. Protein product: CASGDPTGGTSGSEQYF.

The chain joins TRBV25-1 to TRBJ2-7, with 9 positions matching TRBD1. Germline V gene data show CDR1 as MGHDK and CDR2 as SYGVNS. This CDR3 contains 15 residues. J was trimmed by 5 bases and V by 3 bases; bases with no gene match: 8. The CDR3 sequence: CASSEGARDRDEQYF. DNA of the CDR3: TGTGCCAGCAGTGAGGGGGCCCGGGACAGGGACGAGCAGTACTTC.

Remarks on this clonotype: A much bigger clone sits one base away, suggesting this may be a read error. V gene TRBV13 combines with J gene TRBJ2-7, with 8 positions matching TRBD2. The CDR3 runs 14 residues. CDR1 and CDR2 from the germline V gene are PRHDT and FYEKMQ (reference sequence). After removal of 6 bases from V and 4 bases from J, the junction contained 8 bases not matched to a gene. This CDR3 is CASSQQRGSYEQYF. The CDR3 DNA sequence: TGTGCCAGCAGTCAACAGCGGGGGTCGTACGAGCAGTACTTC.

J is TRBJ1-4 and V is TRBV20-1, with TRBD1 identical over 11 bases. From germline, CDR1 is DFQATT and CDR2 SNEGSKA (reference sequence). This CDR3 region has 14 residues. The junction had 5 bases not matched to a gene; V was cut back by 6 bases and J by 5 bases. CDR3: CSAPRDRGNEKLFF. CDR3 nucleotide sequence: TGCAGTGCACCCCGGGACAGGGGGAATGAAAAACTGTTTTTT.

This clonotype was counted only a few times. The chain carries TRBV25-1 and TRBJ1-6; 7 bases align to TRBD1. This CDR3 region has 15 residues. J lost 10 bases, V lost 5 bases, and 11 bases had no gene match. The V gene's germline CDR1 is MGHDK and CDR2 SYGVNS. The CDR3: CASSLGGQGESPLHF. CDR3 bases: TGTGCCAGCAGTTTAGGGGGTCAGGGGGAGTCACCCCTCCACTTT.

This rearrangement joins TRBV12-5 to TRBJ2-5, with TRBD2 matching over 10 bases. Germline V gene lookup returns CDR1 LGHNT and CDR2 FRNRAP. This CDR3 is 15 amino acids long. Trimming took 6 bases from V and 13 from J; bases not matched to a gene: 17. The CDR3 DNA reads TGTGCTAGTGGCTCCTCTTCAGCGGGAGGGGCCCCTGGGTACTTC. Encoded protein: CASGSSSAGGAPGYF.

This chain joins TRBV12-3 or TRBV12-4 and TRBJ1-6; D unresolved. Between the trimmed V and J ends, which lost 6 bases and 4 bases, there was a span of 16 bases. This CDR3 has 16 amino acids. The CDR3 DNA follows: TGTGCCAGCAGAGTTGAGAGCGTGGGGTATAATTCACCCCTCCACTTT. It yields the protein CASRVESVGYNSPLHF.